This T cell receptor (beta chain) was sequenced in a study of blood T cell repertoires in COVID-19 (dated by TCRdb to 2019 to 2021). With respect to the entire study: Collaborator samples came from the United States, Italy and Spain and covered acute and convalescent phases of COVID-19. The sample metadata nearly always contained a de-identified subject ID, COVID-19 status, age in years and sex. Deeply sampled blood TCRbeta repertoires from subjects exposed to, actively infected with, or recovered from COVID-19 were included in the dataset. The prospective study material was composed of cDNA or gDNA derived from T cells, B-cell-depleted T cells, or PBMCs. Where available, HLA class I and class II types were taken from metadata supplied by the sample provider and were not determined by assay-based typing. Samples came from the ongoing ImmuneRACE study (first 160 participants) plus 1,254 subjects from 6 global collaborators. The repertoires were released in a freely available public database intended as a resource for research on the immune response to SARS-CoV-2. The full study reports these points: Clinical and demographic metadata were provided uncurated, with the amount varying by source and participant.

TCRbeta CDR3 regions were amplified from genomic DNA using the immunoSEQ Assay, a bias-controlled multiplex PCR. The original pipeline was this. The number of nucleated cells in each sample was estimated from the amplification of reference gene primers within the assay. To quantify the absolute abundance of each unique TCRbeta CDR3 rearrangement, sequence reads were collapsed and filtered. For each sample, productive Simpson clonality was calculated as the square root of Simpson's diversity index across productive rearrangements. TCRdb carries this immuneACCESS record with in-frame sequences only. Its versions omit some clonotypes, under half of them owing to an unresolved V gene in the studies checked, with the rest unexplained. Clone size and the V and J calls come from that table; the DNA yielded D and trimming. This sample holds 150,000 to 200,000 clones; over 80% were observed only once. The ten largest account for roughly 5% of the sample.

Details on this clone: Its antigen is not yet known. Qualities for individual bases were not recorded, and no much larger clone is one base off.

In the prospective study, participants were roughly 18 to 95 years old, resided in 24 geographic areas of the United States, and were enrolled through a virtual design. Cohort assignment in the prospective study relied on participant-reported clinical history from a screening survey and a study questionnaire. Exposed participants had been in contact, within 2 weeks of entering the study, with a person who had a PCR-confirmed or clinician-diagnosed case of COVID-19. In the prospective study, mobile phlebotomists collected whole blood, serum and a nasopharyngeal or oropharyngeal swab from each participant. Participants in the prospective study had the option to provide additional blood draws and questionnaires over a roughly 2-month period. Before DNA extraction, blood samples from the prospective study were shipped at room temperature or frozen. This clonotype was sampled from a man aged 70 or older who had been exposed to COVID-19. Sequencing was performed on PBMCs or T cells enriched from blood (not recorded which).

The CDR3 amino acid sequence is: CASRVPGGLSQDGYTF. The nucleotide sequence reads TGTGCCAGTAGAGTCCCAGGGGGCCTTTCACAAGATGGCTACACCTTC. The chain was built from TRBV19 and TRBJ1-2, and 8 junctional nucleotides match TRBD1. CDR1 and CDR2, per the germline V gene (reference sequence), are LNHDA and SQIVND. Trimming accounts for 6 bases at V and 6 bases at J, while the number of junction bases matched to no gene is 15. The CDR3 starts with the cysteine, ends with the phenylalanine, and has 16 residues. Of the read, only the CDR3 DNA is kept; its 48 bases are in frame from base 1.